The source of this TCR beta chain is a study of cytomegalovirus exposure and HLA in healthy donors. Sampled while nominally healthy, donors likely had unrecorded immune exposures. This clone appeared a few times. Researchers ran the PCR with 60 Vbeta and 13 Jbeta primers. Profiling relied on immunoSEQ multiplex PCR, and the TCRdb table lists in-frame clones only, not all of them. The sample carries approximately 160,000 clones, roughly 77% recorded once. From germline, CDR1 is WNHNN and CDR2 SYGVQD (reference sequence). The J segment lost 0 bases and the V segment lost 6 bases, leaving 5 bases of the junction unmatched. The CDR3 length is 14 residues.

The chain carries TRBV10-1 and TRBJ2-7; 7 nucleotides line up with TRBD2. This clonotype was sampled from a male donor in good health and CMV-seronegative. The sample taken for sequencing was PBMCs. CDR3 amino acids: CASSGAGSSYEQYF. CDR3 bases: TGCGCCAGCAGCGGAGCGGGATCCTCCTACGAGCAGTACTTC.